This T cell receptor (beta chain) was sequenced during a study of cytomegalovirus exposure and HLA in healthy donors. It was with 60 Vbeta and 13 Jbeta primers that the PCR ran. Assay used: immunoSEQ multiplex PCR; TCRdb lists only in-frame clones, some missing. This table holds approximately 180,000 clones, about four fifths found once. General study points: Later on, an analysis showed TCR association rates differing by HLA locus, with DRB1 the most and HLA-C the fewest. Donors belonging to an Asian-associated ancestry cluster reportedly showed fewer N-insertions in productive TCRs than the roughly 670-donor mean, according to what a later analysis found.

As concerns this clone: Its antigen is undetermined.

The TCR originated in a man aged 18 to 29 in good health and CMV-seronegative. The sample comprised PBMCs.

The CDR3 loop reads CALWGAGDAGELFF. Written as DNA, the CDR3 is TGTGCCCTTTGGGGGGCGGGAGACGCCGGGGAGCTGTTTTTT. V is TRBV7-9 and J is TRBJ2-2; D possibly corresponds to TRBD2 (7 bases). The CDR3 is made up of 14 amino acids. Between the trimmed V and J ends, which lost 11 bases and 6 bases, there was a span of 19 bases. Per germline, CDR1 SEHNR and CDR2 FQNEAQ (reference sequence).